These 30 T cell receptor beta chains came from one sample sequenced in a study of blood T cell repertoires in COVID-19. Generated by immunoSEQ multiplex PCR, the TCRdb table keeps only in-frame clones and is missing some. The table shows 150,000 to 200,000 clones, with 75% to 95% occurring only once. Sequences were obtained from peripheral blood. These receptors all stem from a man in his fifties or sixties with acute or convalescent COVID-19.

The chain carries TRBV13 and TRBJ2-7; no firm D call. Germline V gives CDR1 PRHDT, CDR2 FYEKMQ (reference sequence). The CDR3 spans 14 residues. Trimming removed 5 bases from V and 2 bases from J, with 13 bases in between. The CDR3 nucleotides are TGTGCCAGCAGCCCCCAAGCTTACGCCTACGAGCAGTACTTC. This gives the protein CASSPQAYAYEQYF. Using reference TRBV13 and TRBJ2-7 for the parts outside the CDR3, the full variable domain is AAGVIQSPRHLIKEKRETATLKCYPIPRHDTVYWYQQGPGQDPQFLISFYEKMQSDKGSIPDRFSAQQFSDYHSELNMSSLELGDSALYFCASSPQAYAYEQYFGPGTRLTVT.

V is TRBV19 and J is TRBJ2-3; TRBD2 agrees at 10 bases. With 5 bases clipped from V and 0 bases from J, the junction kept 5 bases outside the gene matches. The CDR3 is 16 residues long. Germline V gene data show CDR1 as LNHDA and CDR2 as SQIVND (reference sequence). The CDR3 DNA is TGTGCCAGTAGTTCGGGACTAGCGTTTAGCACAGATACGCAGTATTTT. Its protein is CASSSGLAFSTDTQYF.

The CDR3 DNA follows: TGTGCCAGCAGTGAAGGGGACAGGGGAAGCTATGGCTACACCTTC. The encoded protein is CASSEGDRGSYGYTF. The V gene is TRBV6-1, the J gene TRBJ1-2, with TRBD1 identical over 10 bases. With 1 base clipped from V and 4 bases from J, the junction kept 3 bases outside the gene matches. Germline-derived CDR1 and CDR2 are MNHNS and SASEGT. The CDR3 has 15 amino acids.

The chain has TRBV7-9 and TRBJ2-2, with 8 bases identical to TRBD1. Trimming at V came to 6 bases and at J to 2 bases, leaving 5 bases not matched to a gene. The CDR3 covers 15 residues. Germline V gene data show CDR1 as SEHNR and CDR2 as FQNEAQ (reference sequence). CDR3 DNA: TGTGCCAGCAGACTCGACAGGGGTAACACCGGGGAGCTGTTTTTT. Protein product: CASRLDRGNTGELFF.

The V call is TRBV11-3, the J call TRBJ2-1; 10 bases match TRBD2. Germline values: CDR1 SGHNT, CDR2 YENEEA. V was clipped by 8 bases and J by 6 bases; unmatched bases: 4. The CDR3 has 13 amino acids. Here the CDR3 reads CASAPSGGNEQFF. The DNA of the CDR3 is TGTGCCAGCGCGCCTAGCGGGGGCAATGAGCAGTTCTTC.

The genes are TRBV7-9 and TRBJ1-4, with a tentative D call TRBD1 (5 bases). CDR1 is SEHNR, CDR2 FQNEAQ, per germline (reference sequence). The CDR3 loop spans 13 amino acids. V was trimmed by 5 bases and J by 8 bases, leaving 12 bases between them. This chain's CDR3 is CASSQDISEKLFF. CDR3 DNA sequence: TGTGCCAGCAGCCAGGACATCTCGGAAAAACTGTTTTTT.

This chain links TRBV4-3 with TRBJ1-6; 10 nucleotides match TRBD1. The J segment lost 12 bases and the V segment lost 1 base, leaving 6 bases of the junction unmatched. The CDR3 consists of 15 residues. Germline values: CDR1 LGHNA, CDR2 YSLEER. The CDR3 protein is CASSQGTGGYVPLHF. The CDR3 region has the DNA TGCGCCAGCAGCCAAGGGACAGGGGGATATGTACCCCTCCACTTT.

The V gene is TRBV6-1, the J gene TRBJ1-4; D is unresolved. Germline values: CDR1 MNHNS, CDR2 SASEGT. V lost 2 bases and J 8 bases, leaving 6 bases between the germline ends. The CDR3 length is 12 residues. Here the CDR3 DNA reads TGTGCCAGCAGTGAACAGTACGAAAAACTGTTTTTT. Its protein product is CASSEQYEKLFF.

This chain joins TRBV6-5 and TRBJ2-2; the D is unclear. The germline gives CDR1 MNHEY, CDR2 SVGAGI. The length of the CDR3 is 13 residues. Deletions cut 4 bases from V and 4 bases from J, with 7 bases between. The CDR3 DNA sequence: TGTGCCAGCAGTTTTAGCACCACCGGGGAGCTGTTTTTT. This encodes CASSFSTTGELFF.

V gene TRBV6-5 combines with J gene TRBJ2-5, with TRBD1 matching over 9 bases. Trimming at V came to 8 bases and at J to 4 bases, leaving 8 bases not matched to a gene. CDR1 and CDR2 from the germline V gene are MNHEY and SVGAGI. The CDR3 totals 14 residues. The chain's CDR3 is CASPGTGLRETQYF. The CDR3 DNA follows: TGTGCCAGCCCCGGGACAGGGTTAAGAGAGACCCAGTACTTC.

DNA for the CDR3: TGTGCCAGTAGTCCGCGGGACAGGGGGTACGAGCAGTACTTC. This sequence encodes CASSPRDRGYEQYF. This sequence joins TRBV19 and TRBJ2-7, with 11 bases that match TRBD1. V trimming: 5 bases; J trimming: 4 bases; junction bases outside the gene matches: 4. The germline V gene has CDR1 LNHDA and CDR2 SQIVND (reference sequence). CDR3 length equals 14 residues.

This rearrangement joins TRBV28 to TRBJ1-5; TRBD1 might be the D (5 bases). Between the trimmed V and J ends, which lost 2 bases and 8 bases, there was a span of 13 bases. CDR1 is MDHEN and CDR2 is SYDVKM in the germline V gene. CDR3 length: 14 amino acids. CDR3 in amino acids: CASSLRSGLEPQHF. The CDR3 DNA sequence: TGTGCCAGCAGTTTAAGATCAGGGCTAGAGCCCCAGCATTTT. The whole variable domain, remainder taken from reference TRBV28 and TRBJ1-5, is DVKVTQSSRYLVKRTGEKVFLECVQDMDHENMFWYRQDPGLGLRLIYFSYDVKMKEKGDIPEGYSVSREKKERFSLILESASTNQTSMYLCASSLRSGLEPQHFGDGTRLSIL.

The chain couples TRBV7-8 to TRBJ1-5; TRBD1 aligns across 12 bases. Trimming removed 2 bases from V and 5 bases from J; junction bases left unmatched: 13. The CDR3 runs 19 residues. Per germline, CDR1 SGHVS and CDR2 FQNEAQ. For the CDR3, the DNA is TGTGCCAGCAGCTTATTACGTATTGGGACAGGGGGCATTGATCAGCCCCAGCATTTT. Translation: CASSLLRIGTGGIDQPQHF.

The chain combines TRBV4-3 with TRBJ2-5; 11 bases agree with TRBD2. CDR1 and CDR2 from the germline V gene are LGHNA and YSLEER. This CDR3 contains 16 residues. The trim removed 4 bases at V and 2 bases at J, leaving 6 bases unmatched. The CDR3 loop reads CASSPTLAGVQETQYF. The CDR3 DNA is TGCGCCAGCAGCCCTACACTAGCGGGGGTGCAAGAGACCCAGTACTTC.

The J gene is TRBJ1-1, the V gene TRBV7-9, with D possibly matching TRBD1 (6 bases). The V end was cut by 4 bases, the J end by 1 base, with 16 bases between. This CDR3 is 16 amino acids long. The germline V gene encodes CDR1 SEHNR and CDR2 FQNEAQ (reference sequence). The CDR3 DNA sequence: TGTGCCAGCAGCTCCGGCTGGGGGCAACCGAACACTGAAGCTTTCTTT. It encodes CASSSGWGQPNTEAFF.

The chain uses TRBV6-6 and TRBJ1-2, with 10 bases aligning to TRBD1. The CDR3 extends over 13 amino acids. Germline values: CDR1 MNHNY, CDR2 SVGAGI (reference sequence). After removal of 5 bases from V and 6 bases from J, the junction contained 3 bases not matched to a gene. The CDR3, as DNA: TGTGCCAGCAGTCGGGGACAGGGGCATGGCTACACCTTC. Its translation: CASSRGQGHGYTF.

The V and J genes are TRBV6-5 and TRBJ1-1; no definite D call. In germline, CDR1 is MNHEY, CDR2 SVGAGI. The CDR3 length is 15 residues. Trimming removed 6 bases at V and 7 bases at J, with 21 bases between. The CDR3 loop is CASSYLVVGAGEAFF. In DNA, the CDR3 is TGTGCCAGCAGCTACCTCGTCGTCGGAGCCGGTGAAGCTTTCTTT.

This chain joins TRBV5-1 and TRBJ2-3, with TRBD2 as a possible D gene (6 bases). This CDR3 comprises 16 residues. Germline V gives CDR1 SGHRS, CDR2 YFSETQ. V was cut by 7 bases and J by 2 bases, with 20 bases left in between. The CDR3: CASALRTGVITDTQYF. CDR3 nucleotides: TGCGCCAGCGCCTTAAGGACGGGAGTGATCACAGATACGCAGTATTTT.

V gene TRBV5-4 combines with J gene TRBJ2-7, with 9 bases lining up with TRBD1. V lost 2 bases to trimming and J lost 5 bases; unmatched junction nucleotides: 8. The CDR3 consists of 15 residues. Germline V CDR1 and CDR2: SGHNT, YYREEE (reference sequence). The DNA of the CDR3 is TGTGCCAGCAGCTTATTGGGGACAGGGTGGCACGAGCAGTACTTC. Its protein product is CASSLLGTGWHEQYF.

The V and J genes are TRBV21-1 and TRBJ1-6; the D call of TRBD1 is as the table states it, not checked on the DNA. TRBV21-1 has pseudogene status. This CDR3 has 17 amino acids. The CDR3 sequence is CASHLGVGLFYNSPLHF. The CDR3 DNA is TGTGCCAGTCATCTAGGGGTAGGGTTGTTCTATAATTCACCCCTCCACTTT.

The chain uses TRBV7-6 and TRBJ1-3; a weak D match, TRBD1 (5 bases). Trimming removed 5 bases at V and 2 bases at J, with 10 bases between. The CDR3 has 14 amino acids. Germline CDR1 reads SGHVS; CDR2 reads FNYEAQ. The CDR3 nucleotides are TGTGCCAGCAGCCCCGGGGGTGCTGGAAACACCATATATTTT. Its protein product is CASSPGGAGNTIYF. Based on the CDR3 plus reference TRBV7-6 and TRBJ1-3, the full variable domain is GAGVSQSPRYKVTKRGQDVALRCDPISGHVSLYWYRQALGQGPEFLTYFNYEAQQDKSGLPNDRFSAERPEGSISTLTIQRTEQRDSAMYRCASSPGGAGNTIYFGEGSWLTVV.

The V and J genes are TRBV6-5 and TRBJ2-3, with D maybe TRBD2 (6 bases). The V gene's germline CDR1 is MNHEY and CDR2 SVGAGI. Trimming took 7 bases from V and 3 from J, leaving 14 bases between them. This CDR3 comprises 14 residues. The DNA for the CDR3 is TGTGCCAGCACGGGGGTAGCGAGTACAGATACGCAGTATTTT. Its translation: CASTGVASTDTQYF.

The V gene is TRBV18, the J gene TRBJ2-3; D is perhaps TRBD2 (5 bases). Trimming pared 2 bases from V and 1 base from J, leaving 13 bases between. This CDR3 region has 16 residues. The germline gives CDR1 KGHSH, CDR2 LQKENI. The CDR3: CASSPSGGSGTDTQYF. The DNA of the CDR3 is TGTGCCAGCTCACCAAGTGGCGGTAGCGGCACAGATACGCAGTATTTT.

The chain employs TRBV7-2 and TRBJ2-7; TRBD2 is a possible D gene (6 bases). Germline loops: CDR1 SGHTA, CDR2 FQGNSA. V shed 1 base and J shed 3 bases, with 13 bases lying between them. This CDR3 has 15 amino acids. CDR3 sequence: CASSLDPGGNYEQYF. The CDR3 bases are TGTGCCAGCAGCTTAGACCCTGGGGGGAACTACGAGCAGTACTTC.

The rearrangement joins TRBV28 to TRBJ2-1, with D perhaps TRBD2 (6 bases). Germline values: CDR1 MDHEN, CDR2 SYDVKM. The CDR3 runs 14 residues. Written as DNA, the CDR3 is TGTGCAACAGCGGGCGCCCCAAGTTACAATGAGCAGTTCTTC. Translated, it gives CATAGAPSYNEQFF.

The J gene is TRBJ1-3, the V gene TRBV12-3 or TRBV12-4, with D hard to call. The V and J ends lost 6 bases and 5 bases respectively, with 11 bases between them. CDR3 length equals 13 residues. DNA of the CDR3: TGTGCCAGCAGCCACGGGAGGCGAAACACCATATATTTT. Translating it yields CASSHGRRNTIYF.

The chain links TRBV2 to TRBJ2-5; 8 bases are shared with TRBD2. The V gene's germline CDR1 is SNHLY and CDR2 FYNNEI. This CDR3 contains 16 residues. V lost 4 bases and J lost 1; bases outside the gene matches: 8. CDR3 coding DNA: TGTGCCAGCAGTGTTACGAGTAGCGGGGTCCAAGAGACCCAGTACTTC. This codes for CASSVTSSGVQETQYF.

This chain uses TRBV6-5 with TRBJ2-3; TRBD2 aligns across 7 bases. V gave up 2 bases and J gave up 1 base; unmatched junction bases: 6. The CDR3 covers 16 residues. Per germline, CDR1 MNHEY and CDR2 SVGAGI. DNA for the CDR3: TGTGCCAGCAGTTACCCCACCACTAGCGGCACAGATACGCAGTATTTT. Translation gives CASSYPTTSGTDTQYF.

The chain is built from TRBV15 and TRBJ2-7, with 9 bases aligning to TRBD2. Germline V gene sequence: CDR1 LNHNV, CDR2 YYDKDF (reference sequence). The V segment lost 1 base and the J segment 4 bases; nucleotides outside the gene matches: 5. CDR3 size: 15 residues. CDR3 bases: TGTGCCACCAGCAGAGTTCGCGGGGGGGCTTACGAGCAGTACGTC. This sequence encodes CATSRVRGGAYEQYV.

Points on this clone: A junction end diverges from the germline sequence, so it may reflect a read error. The gene calls are TRBV7-7 and TRBJ2-6; D might be TRBD1 (5 bases). Germline assignment: CDR1 SSHAT and CDR2 FNYEAQ (reference sequence). The CDR3 runs 13 residues. This CDR3 is CASRAAGANVLTF. In nucleotides, the CDR3 is TGTGCTAGCAGGGCTGCTGGGGCCAACGTCCTGACTTTC.